Included here is one TCR beta chain sequence, with context. Antigen unknown. Method: immunoSEQ multiplex PCR; TCRdb's copy keeps in-frame clones and lacks some. The repertoire holds 39,000 or so clones, with about four fifths as singletons. Per the germline V gene, CDR1 is SNHLY and CDR2 is FYNNEI. The CDR3 has 12 residues. The V end lost 6 bases, the J end lost 12 bases, and 17 bases lay between the germline ends. Time point indicated: week 5, during vaccination. The content of each vaccine dose was 300 ug of mutant IDH1 20-mer peptide, and topical imiquimod accompanied it. New WHO grade 3 or 4 astrocytomas that were IDH1-mutant and ATRX-lost had been found in donors. The sample comes from a study of a mutant IDH1 vaccine in newly diagnosed glioma. Background on the study: Initiation of the vaccine course occurred 4-6 weeks after radiotherapy alone, or alongside temozolomide cycles. Patients got radiotherapy, temozolomide, or both beforehand, and most got both.

The study, taken as a whole, reports: It seemed that pseudoprogression was not linked to changes in the top peripheral T cell clonotypes.

Sequencing used PBMCs, obtained from a glioma patient whose treatment included an IDH1 peptide vaccine. The TCR sequence derives from a man aged 35-49 years with glioma. This sequence joins TRBV2 and TRBJ1-1; a weak D match, TRBD1 (6 bases). CDR3 region: CASSPGAREPFF. The CDR3, as DNA: TGTGCCAGCAGCCCGGGGGCGAGGGAACCTTTCTTT.